This T cell receptor beta chain was identified in a study of T cells after yellow fever vaccination. Findings of the study overall: By day 5 rather than day 15, the secondary response had peaked, though it was weaker.

Each CDR3 protein gets one entry after TCRdb re-called the 5' RACE reads with MiXCR. Of a few hundred thousand distinct CDR3 sequences in the sample, less than 20% are singletons; the top ten hold more than 13%. In the case of this clonotype: Its target is unknown.

The V gene end was trimmed by 2 bases and the J gene end by 3 bases; junction bases not matched to a gene: 5. This CDR3 has 15 residues. The sample here was PBMCs, taken 15 days after the yellow fever booster vaccination. This chain links TRBV12-3 or TRBV12-4 with TRBJ2-7; 9 bases fit TRBD2. This clonotype originated in a man aged 25 to 40 who received the YFV17D yellow fever vaccine. The DNA of the CDR3 is TGTGCCAGCAGTTTACGGAGCGGGAGGAACTACGAGCAGTACTTC. Protein: CASSLRSGRNYEQYF.